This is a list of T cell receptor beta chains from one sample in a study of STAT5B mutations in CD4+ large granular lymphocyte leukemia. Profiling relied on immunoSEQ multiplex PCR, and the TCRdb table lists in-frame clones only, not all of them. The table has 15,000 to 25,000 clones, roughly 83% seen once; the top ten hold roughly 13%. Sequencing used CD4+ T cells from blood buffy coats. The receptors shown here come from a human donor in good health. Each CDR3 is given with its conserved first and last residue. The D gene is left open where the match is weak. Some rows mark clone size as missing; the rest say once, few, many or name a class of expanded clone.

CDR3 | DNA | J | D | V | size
CASSQVKQGPPYEQYF | TGTGCCAGCAGCCAGGTGAAACAGGGCCCTCCCTACGAGCAGTACTTC | TRBJ2-7 | . | TRBV14 | .
CASSPDREDQPQHF | TGTGCCAGCAGCCCGGACAGGGAGGACCAGCCCCAGCATTTT | TRBJ1-5 | TRBD1 | TRBV27 | .
CASSQRTGQSRHEQYF | TGTGCCAGCAGTCAAAGGACAGGGCAGTCGCGTCACGAGCAGTACTTC | TRBJ2-7 | TRBD1 | TRBV27 | .
CATSRDRLGGNEQFF | TGTGCCACCAGCAGAGATCGGCTAGGTGGGAATGAGCAGTTCTTC | TRBJ2-1 | . | TRBV15 | .
CASGTGTVPGYF | TGTGCCAGCGGGACCGGGACGGTCCCGGGGTATTTT | TRBJ2-3 | . | TRBV2 | .
CASSYSGGQKAFF | TGTGCCAGCAGTTACAGCGGGGGGCAGAAGGCTTTCTTT | TRBJ1-1 | . | TRBV6-5 | .
CASSVSSGVTGELFF | TGCGCCAGCAGTGTTTCCAGCGGGGTTACCGGGGAGCTGTTTTTT | TRBJ2-2 | TRBD2 | TRBV10-1 | .
CASSGGTGFTDTQYF | TGTGCCAGCAGTGGTGGGACAGGGTTTACAGATACGCAGTATTTT | TRBJ2-3 | TRBD1 | TRBV6-1 | .
CASSSTVRSYGYTF | TGTGCCAGCAGCTCGACAGTGCGCAGCTATGGCTACACCTTC | TRBJ1-2 | . | TRBV11-2 | .
CASSPQTGAPPQHF | TGTGCCAGCAGCCCTCAGACAGGCGCCCCGCCCCAGCATTTT | TRBJ1-5 | . | TRBV7-8 | .
CASSVSSRPTDTQYF | TGTGCCAGCAGTGTTAGCTCTCGGCCCACAGATACGCAGTATTTT | TRBJ2-3 | . | TRBV6-4 | .
CASTQTRAGTDTQYF | TGTGCCAGCACCCAAACCCGGGCAGGAACAGATACGCAGTATTTT | TRBJ2-3 | . | TRBV7-9 | .
CAWSAGQGSFYTQYF | TGTGCCTGGAGTGCCGGACAGGGTAGCTTCTATACGCAGTATTTT | TRBJ2-3 | TRBD1 | TRBV30 | .
CASSMGVREKLFF | TGTGCCAGTAGTATGGGGGTACGGGAAAAACTGTTTTTT | TRBJ1-4 | . | TRBV19 | .
CASSQVGIGTEAFF | TGCGCCAGCAGCCAAGTAGGGATTGGCACTGAAGCTTTCTTT | TRBJ1-1 | . | TRBV4-1 | .
CASSTMTSGKNEQFF | TGTGCCAGCAGCACCATGACTAGCGGGAAGAATGAGCAGTTCTTC | TRBJ2-1 | TRBD2 | TRBV7-2 | .
CASRQGISYEQYF | TGTGCCAGCAGACAGGGAATCTCCTACGAGCAGTACTTC | TRBJ2-7 | . | TRBV6-1 | .
CASSGGQGVQGAFF | TGTGCCAGCAGCGGCGGGCAGGGGGTTCAAGGAGCTTTCTTT | TRBJ1-1 | TRBD1 | TRBV9 | .
CASSYNSQRPQHF | TGTGCCAGCAGTTATAACAGCCAGCGGCCCCAGCATTTT | TRBJ1-5 | . | TRBV6-5 | .
CASSLRSSGRTVQETQYF | TGTGCCAGCAGCTTGAGGTCTAGCGGGAGGACGGTGCAAGAGACCCAGTACTTC | TRBJ2-5 | TRBD2 | TRBV5-8 | .
CASSLGFEKTDTQYF | TGTGCCAGCAGCTTGGGCTTCGAGAAAACAGATACGCAGTATTTT | TRBJ2-3 | . | TRBV5-4 | .
CAWEAGGRETQYF | TGTGCCTGGGAAGCGGGCGGACGAGAGACCCAGTACTTC | TRBJ2-5 | . | TRBV30 | once
CASSDARRETQYF | TGCGCCAGCAGTGATGCCCGTAGAGAGACCCAGTACTTC | TRBJ2-5 | . | TRBV10-1 | .
CASSEASGSNEQFF | TGTGCCAGCAGTGAGGCTAGCGGGAGCAATGAGCAGTTCTTC | TRBJ2-1 | TRBD2 | TRBV2 | .
CASRSSRNSYNEQFF | TGTGCCAGCAGGAGTAGCCGAAACTCCTACAATGAGCAGTTCTTC | TRBJ2-1 | . | TRBV6-5 | .
CASSVTGSYGYTF | TGTGCCAGCAGTGTTACAGGGAGTTATGGCTACACCTTC | TRBJ1-2 | . | TRBV6-1 | once
CSVEELGGRWQYF | TGCAGCGTTGAAGAACTGGGCGGCCGGTGGCAGTATTTT | TRBJ2-3 | . | TRBV29-1 | .
CAWAGQRLSTDTQYF | TGTGCCTGGGCAGGACAGAGACTTAGCACAGATACGCAGTATTTT | TRBJ2-3 | . | TRBV30 | .
CASGRSEGTVGELFF | TGTGCCAGCGGGCGGAGCGAGGGGACGGTCGGGGAGCTGTTTTTT | TRBJ2-2 | . | TRBV2 | .
CASSAGTPWDTQYF | TGTGCCAGCAGCGCCGGGACGCCATGGGATACGCAGTATTTT | TRBJ2-3 | . | TRBV6-1 | .
CASSIENEQFF | TGTGCCAGTAGTATAGAAAATGAGCAGTTCTTC | TRBJ2-1 | . | TRBV19 | .
CATSVQRGTPLEQYF | TGTGCCACCAGCGTTCAGCGTGGTACCCCCTTGGAGCAGTACTTC | TRBJ2-7 | . | TRBV15 | medium-sized
CAISGTDTQYF | TGTGCCATCAGCGGTACAGATACGCAGTATTTT | TRBJ2-3 | . | TRBV10-3 | .
CASSLDGQRQETQYF | TGTGCCAGCAGCTTAGATGGGCAGCGTCAAGAGACCCAGTACTTC | TRBJ2-5 | . | TRBV7-2 | .
CAKAGLEKGDTQYF | TGTGCCAAAGCGGGACTAGAGAAGGGAGATACGCAGTATTTT | TRBJ2-3 | TRBD2 | TRBV10-3 | .
CATSRDTDQPQHF | TGTGCCACCAGCAGAGATACAGATCAGCCCCAGCATTTT | TRBJ1-5 | . | TRBV15 | .
CASSSGQPHEQYF | TGTGCCAGCAGCTCGGGACAGCCCCACGAGCAGTACTTC | TRBJ2-7 | TRBD1 | TRBV11-2 | .
CASSQRGTPIQFSGANVLTF | TGCGCCAGCAGTCAACGTGGAACTCCTATACAATTCTCTGGGGCCAACGTCCTGACTTTC | TRBJ2-6 | . | TRBV23-1 | .
CASSGDSYGYTF | TGTGCCAGCAGTGGGGACAGCTATGGCTACACCTTC | TRBJ1-2 | TRBD1 | TRBV2 | .
CASSYSYSSTEQYF | TGTGCCAGCAGTTACTCATACTCTAGCACCGAGCAGTACTTC | TRBJ2-7 | . | TRBV6-5 | .
CASSLARGGTEAFF | TGCGCCAGCAGCTTGGCCAGGGGGGGCACTGAAGCTTTCTTT | TRBJ1-1 | TRBD1 | TRBV5-1 | once
CASSLTSGSYNEQFF | TGTGCCAGCTCACTCACTAGCGGTTCCTACAATGAGCAGTTCTTC | TRBJ2-1 | TRBD2 | TRBV18 | .
CASSYVVGNQPQHF | TGTGCCAGCAGTTACGTTGTGGGGAATCAGCCCCAGCATTTT | TRBJ1-5 | . | TRBV6-5 | .
CASGQSGANVLTF | TGTGCCAGTGGGCAATCTGGGGCCAACGTCCTGACTTTC | TRBJ2-6 | . | TRBV19 | .
CASSSGQRNYGYTF | TGTGCCAGCAGCTCGGGACAGCGCAACTATGGCTACACCTTC | TRBJ1-2 | TRBD1 | TRBV7-9 | few
CASSRTTGFENQPQHF | TGTGCCAGCAGCCGTACGACAGGTTTTGAAAATCAGCCCCAGCATTTT | TRBJ1-5 | . | TRBV7-8 | .
CAGFSGNTIYF | TGTGCCGGGTTTAGTGGAAACACCATATATTTT | TRBJ1-3 | . | TRBV6-1 | .
CASSVALAGVGTGELFF | TGTGCCAGCAGCGTAGCCCTAGCGGGAGTTGGTACCGGGGAGCTGTTTTTT | TRBJ2-2 | TRBD2 | TRBV9 | .
CASSLGTLYTGELFF | TGTGCCAGCAGCCTAGGGACTTTATACACCGGGGAGCTGTTTTTT | TRBJ2-2 | . | TRBV5-6 | .
CASSPQVSFSNEQYF | TGCGCCAGCAGCCCACAGGTCTCCTTTAGTAACGAGCAGTACTTC | TRBJ2-7 | . | TRBV4-1 | .
CASTLGASGTQYF | TGTGCCAGTACTCTGGGCGCCTCCGGGACCCAGTACTTC | TRBJ2-5 | . | TRBV19 | .
CASTLDRGDGYTF | TGTGCCAGCACCTTGGACCGCGGGGATGGCTACACCTTC | TRBJ1-2 | . | TRBV7-2 | .
CASSQRTFEEQYF | TGTGCCAGCAGCCAAAGGACCTTCGAGGAGCAGTACTTC | TRBJ2-7 | . | TRBV2 | .
CASSLSWETDTQYF | TGTGCCAGCAGCTTGAGTTGGGAGACAGATACGCAGTATTTT | TRBJ2-3 | . | TRBV7-9 | .
CASSSQTGEETQYF | TGTGCCAGCAGCTCGCAGACAGGGGAAGAGACCCAGTACTTC | TRBJ2-5 | TRBD1 | TRBV5-4 | .
CATSRALNTQYF | TGTGCCACCAGCAGAGCTCTCAATACGCAGTATTTT | TRBJ2-3 | . | TRBV15 | .
CAISESLAGNTGELFF | TGTGCCATCAGTGAGAGTCTAGCGGGAAATACCGGGGAGCTGTTTTTT | TRBJ2-2 | TRBD2 | TRBV10-3 | .
CASSLAGAGGPGEQFF | TGTGCCAGCAGCTTAGCGGGAGCGGGAGGGCCGGGTGAGCAGTTCTTC | TRBJ2-1 | TRBD2 | TRBV7-2 | .
CASSVARSTDTQYF | TGTGCCAGCTCGGTAGCCCGCAGCACAGATACGCAGTATTTT | TRBJ2-3 | . | TRBV18 | .